This note documents a single T cell receptor beta chain sequence. Its antigen remains unknown. This table comes from immunoSEQ multiplex PCR, and its TCRdb copy is limited to in-frame clones, with some not included. The sample records about 2.3 million clones, 93% being singletons. The data derive from a study of shared clonotypes between healthy human individuals. Study as a whole: Each donor contributed plates that comprised three CD4 naive, three CD4 memory, two CD8 naive and one CD8 memory. Findings and caveats of the study: For sorted subsets, rarefaction showed incomplete sequencing despite large depth. Only blood was sampled; tissue repertoires likely differ. There were few donors, and this limited the genetic and exposure-history diversity represented.

CDR3 length: 12 residues. From germline, CDR1 is SQVTM and CDR2 ANQGSEA. V lost 5 bases, J lost 11 bases, and 8 bases stayed unmatched. The sequenced material came from naive CD4+ T cells from PBMCs. As for subset: CD45RA+ positively selected. V and J are TRBV29-1 and TRBJ1-4, with 7 bases identical to TRBD1. This clonotype was sampled from a man between 18 and 29 years old in good health. Some clones in this sample may be carry-over from other donors' samples. In DNA form, the CDR3 reads TGCAGCGTTAGGACAGGCTGGGAGAAACTGTTTTTT. Residues: CSVRTGWEKLFF.